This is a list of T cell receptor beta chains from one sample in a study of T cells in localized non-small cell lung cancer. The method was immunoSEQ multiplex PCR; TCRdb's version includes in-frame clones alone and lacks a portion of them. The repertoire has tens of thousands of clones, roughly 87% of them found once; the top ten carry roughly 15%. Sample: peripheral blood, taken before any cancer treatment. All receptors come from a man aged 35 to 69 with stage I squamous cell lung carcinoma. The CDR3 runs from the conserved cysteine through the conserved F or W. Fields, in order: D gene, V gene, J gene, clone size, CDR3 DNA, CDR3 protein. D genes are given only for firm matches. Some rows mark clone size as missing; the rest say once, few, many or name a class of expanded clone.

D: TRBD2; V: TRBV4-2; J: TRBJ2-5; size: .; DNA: TGTGCCAGCAGCCCCCTACTGGGGGGGCAAGAGACCCAGTACTTC; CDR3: CASSPLLGGQETQYF
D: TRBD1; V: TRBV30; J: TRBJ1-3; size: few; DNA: TGTGCCTGGAGCCATTCAACAGGGGCCTCTGGAAACACCATATATTTT; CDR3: CAWSHSTGASGNTIYF
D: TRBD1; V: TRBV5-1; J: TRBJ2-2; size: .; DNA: TGCGCCAGCAGCTCCGGACAGGGCGCCGGGGAGCTGTTTTTT; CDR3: CASSSGQGAGELFF
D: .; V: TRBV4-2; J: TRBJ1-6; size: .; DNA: TGTGCCAGCAGCCAAGAGGGGGGGAATAATTCACCCCTCCACTTT; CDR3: CASSQEGGNNSPLHF
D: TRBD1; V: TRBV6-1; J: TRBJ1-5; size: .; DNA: TGTGCCAGCAGGGATTCCGGGACAGGAGGAAGGTCCCAGCATTTT; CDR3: CASRDSGTGGRSQHF
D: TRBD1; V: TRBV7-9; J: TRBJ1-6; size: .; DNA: TGTGCCAGCAGCTTAACAGGGGAAGGCTCACCCCTCCACTTT; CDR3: CASSLTGEGSPLHF
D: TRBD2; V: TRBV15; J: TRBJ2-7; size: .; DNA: TGTGCCACCAGCATACTAGCGGGGGGCTCCTACGAGCAGTACTTC; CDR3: CATSILAGGSYEQYF
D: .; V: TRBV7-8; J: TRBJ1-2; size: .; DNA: TGTGCCAGCAGCTCCACAGAGGCTAACTATGGCTACACCTTC; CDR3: CASSSTEANYGYTF
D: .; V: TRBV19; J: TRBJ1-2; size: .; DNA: TGTGCCAGTACCGCCATGTCGGCAGCCACTAACTATGGCTACACCTTC; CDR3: CASTAMSAATNYGYTF
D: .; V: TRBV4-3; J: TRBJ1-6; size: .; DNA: TGCGCCAGCAGCCAAGATAACAGTCCCAAGTCGGTATCACCCCTCCACTTT; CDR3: CASSQDNSPKSVSPLHF
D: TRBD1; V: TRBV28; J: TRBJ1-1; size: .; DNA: TGTGCCAGCCCTCCTGGGACAGCTTGGGGATCTGAAGCTTTCTTT; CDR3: CASPPGTAWGSEAFF
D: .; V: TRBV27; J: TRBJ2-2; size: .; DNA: TGTGCCAGCAGTTTTCATAGGGGGAGCACCGGGGAGCTGTTTTTT; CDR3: CASSFHRGSTGELFF
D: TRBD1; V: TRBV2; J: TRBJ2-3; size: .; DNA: TGTGCCAGCAGTGTCCGGGACAGGCGCACAGATACGCAGTATTTT; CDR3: CASSVRDRRTDTQYF
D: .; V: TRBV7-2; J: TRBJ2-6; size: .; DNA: TGTGCCAGCAGCTTAGGTCCCGGGGGCGCGAATGGGGCCAACGTCCTGACTTTC; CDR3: CASSLGPGGANGANVLTF
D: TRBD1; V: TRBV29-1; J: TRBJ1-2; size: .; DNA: TGCAGCGTCACCGGGACAGGGGTAATCGGCTACACCTTC; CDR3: CSVTGTGVIGYTF
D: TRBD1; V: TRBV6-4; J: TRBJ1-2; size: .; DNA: TGTGCCAGCAGGCCCGGGACAGGGGGACATGGCTACACCTTC; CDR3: CASRPGTGGHGYTF
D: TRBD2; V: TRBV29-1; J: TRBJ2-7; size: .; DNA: TGCAGCGTTGAACCTAGCGGGGACTTTGAGCAGTACTTC; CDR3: CSVEPSGDFEQYF
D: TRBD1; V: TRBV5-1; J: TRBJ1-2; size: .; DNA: TGCGCCAGCAGCTATGGGACAGGGGGTTATGGCTACACCTTC; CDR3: CASSYGTGGYGYTF
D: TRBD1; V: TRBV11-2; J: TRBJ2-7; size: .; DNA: TGTGCCAGCAGCCCGCGGGGACAGGGGGCGCGGGAGCAGTACTTC; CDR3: CASSPRGQGAREQYF
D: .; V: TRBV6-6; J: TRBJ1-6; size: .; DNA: TGTGCCAGCAGTTACTCGAATAAAGGTTCACCCCTCCACTTT; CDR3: CASSYSNKGSPLHF
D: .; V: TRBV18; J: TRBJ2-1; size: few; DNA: TGTGCCAGCTCACGGGACCTCGCTTCGTATAATGAGCAGTTCTTC; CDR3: CASSRDLASYNEQFF
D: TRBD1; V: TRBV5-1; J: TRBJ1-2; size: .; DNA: TGCGCCAGCAGCTTGGAGACAGGGAACTATGGCTACACCTTC; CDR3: CASSLETGNYGYTF
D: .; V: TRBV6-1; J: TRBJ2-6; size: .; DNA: TGTGCCACAAACCCTACTCCGGGGGCCAACGTCCTGACTTTC; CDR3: CATNPTPGANVLTF
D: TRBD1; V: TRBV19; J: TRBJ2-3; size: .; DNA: TGTGCCAGTAGTGCCCTAGACAGGGGGCTGGCAGATACGCAGTATTTT; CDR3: CASSALDRGLADTQYF
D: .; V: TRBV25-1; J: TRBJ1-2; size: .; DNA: TGTGCCAGCACCCAAGACTATAGGGGCTACACCTTC; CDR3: CASTQDYRGYTF
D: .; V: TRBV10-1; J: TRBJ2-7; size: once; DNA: TGCGCCAGCAGTGCCTCTGGGGGAGTGTCCTACGAGCAGTACTTC; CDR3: CASSASGGVSYEQYF
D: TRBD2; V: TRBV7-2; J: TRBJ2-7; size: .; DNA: TGTGCCAGCACCCATTGGGGGACTAGGGGCGACGAGCAGTACTTC; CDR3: CASTHWGTRGDEQYF
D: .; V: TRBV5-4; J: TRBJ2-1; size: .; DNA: TGTGCCAGCAGCTTGGGACAGCTTTCCTACAATGAGCAGTTCTTC; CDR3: CASSLGQLSYNEQFF
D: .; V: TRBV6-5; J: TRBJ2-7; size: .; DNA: TGTGCCAGCAGTTACTCGGCCAGGGCCCACGAGCAGTACTTC; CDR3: CASSYSARAHEQYF
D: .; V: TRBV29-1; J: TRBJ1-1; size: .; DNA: TGCAGCGTTGAAGTTTCCACACGACAGAACACTGAAGCTTTCTTT; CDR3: CSVEVSTRQNTEAFF
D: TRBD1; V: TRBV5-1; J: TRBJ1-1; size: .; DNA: TGCGCCAGCAGCTTCGGACAGGGTTACACTGAAGCTTTCTTT; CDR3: CASSFGQGYTEAFF
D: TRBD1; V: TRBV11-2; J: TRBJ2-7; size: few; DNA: TGTGCCAGCAGCCCGCTCAGGGGGAAGCACGAGCAGTACTTC; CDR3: CASSPLRGKHEQYF
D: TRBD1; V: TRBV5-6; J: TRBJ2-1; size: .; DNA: TGTGCCAGCATCTTCCAGGGGGCCGGGCGCGAGCAGTTCTTC; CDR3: CASIFQGAGREQFF
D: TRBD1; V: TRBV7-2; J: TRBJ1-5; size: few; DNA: TGTGCCAGCAGCTCGGGACAGGGGGTTAGCAATCAGCCCCAGCATTTT; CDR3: CASSSGQGVSNQPQHF
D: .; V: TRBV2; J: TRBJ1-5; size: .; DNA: TGTGCCAGCAGTGAGAGGACGCAATGGCAGCCCCAGCATTTT; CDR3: CASSERTQWQPQHF
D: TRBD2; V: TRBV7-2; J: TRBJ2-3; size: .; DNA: TGTGCCAGCAGCTTAGGGGCGGGACTAGCGGGGGTTGGAGATACGCAGTATTTT; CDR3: CASSLGAGLAGVGDTQYF
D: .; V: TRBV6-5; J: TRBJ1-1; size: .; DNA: TGTGCCAGCAGTTACTCCGAAAGGGGGACTGAAGCTTTCTTT; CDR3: CASSYSERGTEAFF
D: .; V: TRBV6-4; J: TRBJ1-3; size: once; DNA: TGTGCCAGCAGTGACTCGAAGGCCAGCCAAAGATCGGGAAACACCATATATTTT; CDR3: CASSDSKASQRSGNTIYF
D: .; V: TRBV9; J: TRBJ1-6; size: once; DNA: TGTGCCAGCAGCGGACGGACAGTTTTGAATTCACCCCTCCACTTT; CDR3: CASSGRTVLNSPLHF
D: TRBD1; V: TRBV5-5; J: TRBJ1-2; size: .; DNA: TGTGCCAGCAGTTATTACCCGGGACAGCAAAAGCCCTATGGCTACACCTTC; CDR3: CASSYYPGQQKPYGYTF
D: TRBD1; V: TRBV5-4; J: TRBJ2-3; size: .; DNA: TGTGCCAGCAGCTTGGGAAACAGGGGTTCATTGGCAGATACGCAGTATTTT; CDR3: CASSLGNRGSLADTQYF
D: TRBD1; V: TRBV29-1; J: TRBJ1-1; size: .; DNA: TGCAGCGTCAATCGGGACAGGGGTACGAGGAGGACTGAAGCTTTCTTT; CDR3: CSVNRDRGTRRTEAFF
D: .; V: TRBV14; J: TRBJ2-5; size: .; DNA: TGTGCCAGCAGCCTCAGACAGGCCTTTGCGACCCAGTACTTC; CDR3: CASSLRQAFATQYF
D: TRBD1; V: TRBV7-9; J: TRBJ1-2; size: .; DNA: TGTGCCAGCAGCTTAGCGCTTACAGGGGGCGACTATGGCTACACCTTC; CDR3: CASSLALTGGDYGYTF
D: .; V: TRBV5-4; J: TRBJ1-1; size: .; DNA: TGTGCCAGCAGCTTTGCGGGACAAGGAGCTTTCTTT; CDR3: CASSFAGQGAFF
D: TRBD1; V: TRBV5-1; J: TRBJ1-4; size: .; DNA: TGCGCCAGCAGCCGACAGACAGGGAGTTCTAATGAAAAACTGTTTTTT; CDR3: CASSRQTGSSNEKLFF
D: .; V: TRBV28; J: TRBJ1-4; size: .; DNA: TGTGCCAGTCACAGGGCAACTAATGAAAAACTGTTTTTT; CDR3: CASHRATNEKLFF